The clone carrying this T cell receptor (beta chain) was counted between two and nine times. Trimming cost V 6 bases and J 1 base; bases outside gene matches: 14. The CDR3 runs to 18 residues. From germline, CDR1 is MDHEN and CDR2 SYDVKM. This sample is drawn from a study of T cells in Graves' hyperthyroidism and ophthalmopathy. Amplification of TCR beta CDR3 regions used RNA as the template. Initially, a first-round RT-PCR of the TCR CDR3 employed the HTBI primer set. Via MiXCR, TCRdb re-called the multiplex PCR reads, giving one row per CDR3 protein. The table records about 640,000 distinct CDR3 sequences, 20% of them present only once.

The source of this sequence is a man under 40 with Graves' ophthalmopathy. V and J are TRBV28 and TRBJ2-3; 9 bases match TRBD1. Material for sequencing was blood. The CDR3 bases are TGTGCCAGCAGCCCGTCCAGGGGGACAGGGATGGGCACAGATACGCAGTATTTT. Translated: CASSPSRGTGMGTDTQYF.